This paragraph reports one T cell receptor beta chain. The antigen it binds to is not known. The record has no base qualities; no much larger clone is one base away. The germline V gene gives CDR1 as MNHEY and CDR2 as SVGAGI. Between the V and J ends, shortened by 0 bases and 7 bases respectively, the junction contains 16 bases. From cysteine to phenylalanine, the CDR3 is 15 amino acids long. CDR3 DNA only is kept here, 45 bases in frame from base 1. These data are taken from a study of T cell changes during pregnancy in multiple sclerosis (dated by TCRdb to the late 2010s). Context from the whole study: The study examined how the T cell repertoire changed over the course of pregnancy in women with multiple sclerosis.

Libraries were constructed by the immunoSEQ multiplex PCR assay. As stored in TCRdb, this immuneACCESS dataset retains in-frame rearrangements with V and J assigned. A fraction of the clones does not appear; measured against another copy, unresolved V genes explain less than half of the discrepancy, and the remainder lacks a known reason. This sample gives about 35,000 clones in total; approximately 91% of them show up just once. The top ten constitute around 0.4% of the sample. The sequence was collected from a female donor with multiple sclerosis, enrolled in a pregnancy study. The rearrangement combines TRBV6-5 with TRBJ2-7; TRBD2 might be the D gene, on 6 matching bases. This sample comprised CD4+ T cells from peripheral blood mononuclear cells, obtained in the second trimester of pregnancy. The CDR3 sequence is CASSYSPGSGREQYF. The nucleotide sequence is TGTGCCAGCAGTTACTCGCCCGGCTCGGGGAGGGAGCAGTACTTC.